The present T cell receptor beta chain was sequenced within a study of identical twins. The study, taken as a whole, reports: Researchers caution that invariant MAIT and iNKT cells could partly confound zero-insertion analyses. Cross-sectional statistics underpinned the conclusions; the same donors were not followed.

Addition of a universal primer site occurred through template switching, and cDNA carried unique molecular identifiers. One entry per CDR3 protein results from TCRdb running MiXCR on the 5' RACE reads. The sample includes hundreds of thousands of distinct CDR3 sequences, more than 12% of them seen just once. This clonotype was observed a handful of times. Its antigen is as yet unknown. The V gene's germline CDR1 is MNHEY and CDR2 SVGEGT. This CDR3 has 17 residues. The V gene end was trimmed by 7 bases and the J gene end by 2 bases; junction bases not matched to a gene: 16. This sequence was found in a young woman in good health. The rearrangement links TRBV6-2 or TRBV6-3 to TRBJ2-7, with 8 bases lining up with TRBD1. Sequenced material: memory (CD45RO+) T cells sorted from blood. In DNA, the CDR3 is TGTGCCAGCACCCTTTCCGGGGGACAGGCCCAAGCCTACGAGCAGTACTTC. Its protein product is CASTLSGGQAQAYEQYF.